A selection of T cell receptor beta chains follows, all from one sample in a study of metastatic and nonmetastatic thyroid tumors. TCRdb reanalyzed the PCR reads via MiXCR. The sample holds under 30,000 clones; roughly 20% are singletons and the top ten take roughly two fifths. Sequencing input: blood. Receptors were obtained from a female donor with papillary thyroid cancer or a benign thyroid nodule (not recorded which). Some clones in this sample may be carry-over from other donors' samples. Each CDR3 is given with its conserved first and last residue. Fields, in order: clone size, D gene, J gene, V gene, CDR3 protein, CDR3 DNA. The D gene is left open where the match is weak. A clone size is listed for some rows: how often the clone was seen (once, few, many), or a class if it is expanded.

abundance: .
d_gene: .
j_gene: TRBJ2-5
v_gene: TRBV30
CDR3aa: CAWSVRASVVATDF
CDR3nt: TGTGCCTGGAGTGTACGGGCTAGCGTGGTGGCCACGGACTTC

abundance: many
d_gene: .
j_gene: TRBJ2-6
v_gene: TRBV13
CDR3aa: CASSSQIDSSGANVLTF
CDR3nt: TGTGCCAGCAGCTCTCAAATCGACAGCTCTGGGGCCAACGTCCTGACTTTC

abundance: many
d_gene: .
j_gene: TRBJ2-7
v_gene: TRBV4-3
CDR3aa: CASSQNGMQGLDEQYF
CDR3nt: TGCGCCAGCAGCCAAAACGGGATGCAGGGTCTTGACGAGCAGTACTTC

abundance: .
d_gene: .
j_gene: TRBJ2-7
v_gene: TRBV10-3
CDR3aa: CAISESGPTYEQYF
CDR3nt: TGTGCCATCAGTGAAAGTGGGCCAACCTACGAGCAGTACTTC

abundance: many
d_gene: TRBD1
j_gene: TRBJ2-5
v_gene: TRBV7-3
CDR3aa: CASSFNAPGTVQETQYF
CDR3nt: TGTGCCAGCAGCTTTAACGCCCCAGGGACAGTACAAGAGACCCAGTACTTC

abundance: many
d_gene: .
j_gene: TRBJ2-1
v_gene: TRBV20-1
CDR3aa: CSASRLYNEQFF
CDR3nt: TGCAGTGCTAGTCGACTTTACAATGAGCAGTTCTTC

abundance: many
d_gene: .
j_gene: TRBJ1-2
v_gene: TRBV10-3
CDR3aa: CAISEEGYGYTF
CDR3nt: TGTGCCATCAGTGAAGAGGGGTATGGCTACACCTTC

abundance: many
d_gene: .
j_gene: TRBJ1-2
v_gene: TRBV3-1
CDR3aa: CASSRSSHYGYTF
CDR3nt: TGTGCCAGCAGCCGCAGCAGCCACTATGGCTACACCTTC

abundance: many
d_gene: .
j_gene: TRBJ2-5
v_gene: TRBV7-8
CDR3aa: CASSSSFDAGLQETQYF
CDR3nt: TGTGCCAGCAGCTCCTCATTCGATGCCGGGTTACAAGAGACCCAGTACTTC

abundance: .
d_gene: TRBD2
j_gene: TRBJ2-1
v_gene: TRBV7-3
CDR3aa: CASSLSGGAFYNEQDF
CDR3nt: TGTGCCAGCAGCCTAAGCGGGGGGGCTTTCTACAATGAGCAGGACTTC

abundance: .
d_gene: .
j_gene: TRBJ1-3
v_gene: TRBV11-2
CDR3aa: CASSFPGGNTIYF
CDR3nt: TGTGCCAGCAGCTTTCCCGGGGGAAACACCATATATTTT

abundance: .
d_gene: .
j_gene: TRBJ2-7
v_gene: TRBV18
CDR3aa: CASSPIEGSVYEQYF
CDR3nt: TGTGCCAGCTCACCAATAGAGGGGTCTGTTTACGAGCAGTACTTC

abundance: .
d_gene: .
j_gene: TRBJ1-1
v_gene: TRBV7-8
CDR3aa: CASSSSMGLNTEAFF
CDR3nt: TGTGCCAGCAGCTCCTCAATGGGACTTAACACTGAAGCTTTCTTT

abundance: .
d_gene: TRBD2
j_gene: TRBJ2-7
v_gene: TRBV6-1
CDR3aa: CASSPQRGVFGEQYF
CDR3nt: TGTGCCAGCAGTCCCCAACGGGGGGTCTTCGGCGAGCAGTACTTC

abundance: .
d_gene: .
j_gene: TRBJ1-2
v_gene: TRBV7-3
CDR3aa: CASSLTPKGDYGYTF
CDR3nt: TGTGCCAGCAGCCTAACACCGAAAGGAGACTATGGCTACACCTTC

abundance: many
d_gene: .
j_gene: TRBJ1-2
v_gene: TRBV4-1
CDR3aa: CASSQDLFSESNYGYTF
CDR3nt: TGCGCCAGCAGCCAAGATCTCTTCTCAGAGAGTAACTATGGCTACACCTTC

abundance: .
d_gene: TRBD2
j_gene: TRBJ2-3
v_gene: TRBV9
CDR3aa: CASSLSSGGVVDTQYF
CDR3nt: TGTGCCAGCAGCCTTTCTAGCGGGGGTGTTGTCGATACGCAGTATTTT

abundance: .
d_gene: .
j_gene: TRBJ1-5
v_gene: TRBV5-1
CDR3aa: CASSPRDEYQPQHF
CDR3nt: TGCGCCAGCAGCCCGCGTGACGAATATCAGCCCCAGCATTTT

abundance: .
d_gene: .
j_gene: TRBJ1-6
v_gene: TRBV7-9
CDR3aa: CASSLQGLNSPLHF
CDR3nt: TGTGCCAGCAGCTTACAGGGGCTTAATTCACCCCTCCACTTT

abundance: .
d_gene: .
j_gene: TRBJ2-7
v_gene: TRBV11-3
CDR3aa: CASSLSSLEQYF
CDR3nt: TGTGCCAGCAGCCTTAGCAGTCTCGAGCAGTACTTC

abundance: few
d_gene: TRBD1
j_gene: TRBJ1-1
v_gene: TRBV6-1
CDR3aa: CASSLGTGGTEAFF
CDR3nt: TGTGCCAGCAGCCTCGGGACAGGTGGTACTGAAGCTTTCTTT

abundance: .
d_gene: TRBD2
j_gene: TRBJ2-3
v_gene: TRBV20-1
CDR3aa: CSAISGARTDTQYF
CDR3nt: TGCAGTGCTATTAGCGGGGCGCGCACAGATACGCAGTATTTT

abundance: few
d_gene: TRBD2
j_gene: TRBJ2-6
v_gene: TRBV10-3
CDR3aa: CAISGGLINVLTF
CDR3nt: TGTGCCATCAGCGGGGGGTTAATCAACGTCCTGACTTTC

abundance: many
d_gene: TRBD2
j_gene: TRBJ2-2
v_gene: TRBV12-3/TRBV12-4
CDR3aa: CASSLGGAGELFF
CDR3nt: TGTGCCAGCAGTTTGGGGGGGGCCGGGGAGCTGTTTTTT

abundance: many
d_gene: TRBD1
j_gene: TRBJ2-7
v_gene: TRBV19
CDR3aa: CASSIPGQGADYEQYF
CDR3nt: TGTGCCAGTAGTATTCCGGGACAGGGGGCGGACTACGAGCAGTACTTC

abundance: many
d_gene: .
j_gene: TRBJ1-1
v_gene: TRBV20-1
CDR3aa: CSARDLRSTEAFF
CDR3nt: TGCAGTGCTAGAGATTTGAGGTCCACTGAAGCTTTCTTT

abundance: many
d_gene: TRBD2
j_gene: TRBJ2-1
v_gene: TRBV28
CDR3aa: CASSSHSGGARASSYNEQFF
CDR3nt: TGTGCCAGCAGTTCGCATAGCGGGGGGGCCCGTGCGAGCTCCTACAATGAGCAGTTCTTC

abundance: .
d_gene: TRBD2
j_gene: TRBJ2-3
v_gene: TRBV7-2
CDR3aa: CASGTRNTDTQYF
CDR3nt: TGTGCCAGCGGGACTAGGAATACAGATACGCAGTATTTT

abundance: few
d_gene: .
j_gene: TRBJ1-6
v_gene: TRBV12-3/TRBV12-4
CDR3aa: CASSFQGSSPLHF
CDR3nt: TGTGCCAGCAGTTTCCAAGGCAGTTCACCCCTCCACTTT

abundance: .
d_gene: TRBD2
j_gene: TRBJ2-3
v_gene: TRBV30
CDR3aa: CAWSVRLAGTTDKQYF
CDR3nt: TGTGCCTGGAGTGTACGACTTGCGGGGACTACAGATAAGCAGTATTTT